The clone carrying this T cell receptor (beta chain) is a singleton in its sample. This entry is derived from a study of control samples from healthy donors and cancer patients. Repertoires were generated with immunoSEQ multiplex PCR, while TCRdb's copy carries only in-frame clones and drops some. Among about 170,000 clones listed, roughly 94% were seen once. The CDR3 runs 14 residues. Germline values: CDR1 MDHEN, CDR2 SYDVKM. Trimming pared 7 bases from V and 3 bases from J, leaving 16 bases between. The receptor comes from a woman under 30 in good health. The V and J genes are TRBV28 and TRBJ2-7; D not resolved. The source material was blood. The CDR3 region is CASNPSGSGYEQYF. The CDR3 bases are TGTGCCAGCAATCCGTCTGGTAGTGGCTACGAGCAGTACTTC.